This TCR beta chain was recorded in a study of PD-1 blockade in classical Hodgkin lymphoma. TCRdb's copy holds only in-frame clones and misses some; the assay was immunoSEQ multiplex PCR. The sample consists of just over 25,000 clones, approximately 64% of them appearing once. Germline CDR1 GTSNPN, CDR2 SVGIG (reference sequence). V was clipped by 0 bases and J by 10 bases, with 9 bases between them. This CDR3 has 12 amino acids. This clone was seen a handful of times. Relapses following autologous stem cell transplantation were seen in all patients, with brentuximab vedotin exposure varying. The receptor was derived from a human donor with classical Hodgkin lymphoma. This sequence joins TRBV30 and TRBJ1-4; weak D call: TRBD1 (5 bases). The sequences come from peripheral blood mononuclear cells (PBMCs), collected before the second cycle of nivolumab. Written as DNA, the CDR3 is TGTGCCTGGAGTGTACGGAGGGGAAAACTGTTTTTT. It codes for CAWSVRRGKLFF.